The sequence of this TCR beta chain was determined in a study of radiation and T cells in renal cell carcinoma. Overall study findings and caveats: No pretreatment tumor biopsies were available for baseline clonotypes. From baseline, blood top tumor clonotypes peaked at 2 weeks post-radiation.

As concerns this clone: Its antigen is still unknown.

The CDR3 has 13 amino acids. With 7 bases removed from V and 4 bases from J, the gap between germline ends came to 10 bases. Germline V CDR1 and CDR2: LNHDA, SQIVND (reference sequence). Repertoires were generated with immunoSEQ multiplex PCR, while TCRdb's copy carries only in-frame clones and drops some. The sample shows 65,000 or so clones, roughly 80% of them seen only once. Time point noted: blood 4 weeks post-SBRT, at nephrectomy. Treatment indicated: 15 Gy SBRT to primary tumor, nephrectomy 4 weeks later. Nephrectomy followed 15 Gy stereotactic body radiation by 4 weeks. Radiation-treated patients gave blood at baseline, week 2 and week 4.

This sample comprised blood, obtained from a patient whose treatment included radiotherapy and nephrectomy. V usage is TRBV19 and J usage is TRBJ2-2; D gene uncertain. This clonotype was sampled from a man between 60 and 70 years old with renal cell carcinoma. Here the CDR3 reads CASTDTFTGELFF. CDR3 nucleotide sequence: TGTGCCAGTACTGACACTTTCACCGGGGAGCTGTTTTTT.